This T cell receptor beta chain was sequenced for a study of shared clonotypes between healthy human individuals. Notes on the study in general: Despite large depth, rarefaction showed incomplete sorted-subset sequencing. Non-shared clonotypes had lower generation probabilities than clonotypes shared by all four sorted-subset donors.

In regard to this clone: As yet, its antigen is unknown. The same CDR3 arises from other DNA sequences in this sample as well.

In germline, CDR1 is SGHVS, CDR2 FNYEAQ. V was shortened by 1 base and J by 7 bases, with 2 bases between the two germline ends. The CDR3 runs to 11 residues. In replicate PCRs of sorted subsets, around 0.2 ug DNA, about 30,000 T cell genomes, was used. Libraries were prepared by immunoSEQ multiplex PCR; TCRdb keeps only in-frame clonotypes and omits some of them. Of roughly 2 million clones listed, approximately 95% are singletons. The material sequenced was naive CD4+ T cells sorted from blood. Subset given: CD45RA+ positively selected. V is TRBV7-6 and J is TRBJ2-1; D unresolved. The receptor comes from a man between 18 and 29 years old in good health. The CDR3 DNA is TGTGCCAGCAGCTTAGATAATGAGCAGTTCTTC. It is translated as CASSLDNEQFF.